The 28 T cell receptor beta chains presented below share a single source sample, sequenced in a study of tumor-infiltrating lymphocytes in primary liver carcinoma. Using a constant-region primer together with ProtoScript II reverse transcriptase, TCR beta cDNA was made from roughly 500 ng of total RNA. It was through three nested multiplex PCR rounds of slightly modified ARM-PCR that TCR beta libraries arose. TRBV1-TRBV30 forward primers and a C-beta reverse primer were used in the first two PCR rounds, which each ran for about 10 cycles. Each CDR3 protein is one row after TCRdb ran MiXCR on the multiplex PCR reads. The sample includes approximately 110,000 distinct CDR3 sequences, 50% to 65% of them seen just once. Unsorted bulk tissue of about 19-33 mg yielded co-extracted RNA and DNA. Material: liver tumor tissue from sampling region 1. Subset of the sample: tumor region T1, superior pole. The receptors stem from a woman in her fifties or sixties with primary liver carcinoma and hepatitis B virus infection.

As to this clonotype: At one boundary the junction diverges from the germline segment, which might be a read error. V gene TRBV5-1 combines with J gene TRBJ1-4; D gene uncertain. This CDR3 spans 13 amino acids. Germline V gives CDR1 SGHRS, CDR2 YFSETQ. Here the CDR3 DNA reads TGCGTCAGCAACCCGGGAGCGAATGAAAAACTGTTTTTT. Encoded protein: CVSNPGANEKLFF.

This clonotype appeared once. The junction departs from germline at one end; a sequencing error may be responsible. This chain uses TRBV5-5 with TRBJ2-5; possible D gene TRBD2, 5 bases. The CDR3 is made up of 17 amino acids. From germline, CDR1 is SGHKS and CDR2 YYEKEE (reference sequence). CDR3 residues: CANSLGTPGSSGETQYF. CDR3 DNA sequence: TGTGCCAACAGCTTGGGTACACCGGGATCTTCTGGCGAGACCCAGTACTTC.

This clonotype was counted a few times. The rearrangement links TRBV14 to TRBJ2-5; D gene unclear. Germline CDR1 is SGHDN and CDR2 is FVKESK. V was pared by 1 base and J by 2 bases, with 11 bases between. The CDR3 has 15 amino acids. The CDR3 loop is CASSQALVAQETQYF. CDR3 nucleotide sequence: TGTGCCAGCAGCCAAGCCCTGGTGGCACAAGAGACCCAGTACTTC.

About this clonotype itself: Since a much larger clone is just one base distant, this may be a read error. The rearrangement joins TRBV10-3 to TRBJ2-7; D gene unclear. Germline V gene data show CDR1 as ENHRY and CDR2 as SYGVKD. V dropped 7 bases and J dropped 1 base, with 14 bases sitting between them. CDR3 length: 14 amino acids. CDR3 amino acids: CAIITVPSSYEQYF. In nucleotides, the CDR3 is TGTGCCATCATCACCGTTCCCAGTTCCTACGAGCAGTACTTC.

Comment on this clonotype: Sequence at one end of the junction differs from germline and may be a read error. The chain is built from TRBV11-2 and TRBJ2-7, with D possibly TRBD2 on 5 matching bases. CDR1 is SGHAT, CDR2 FQNNGV, per germline. The CDR3 spans 14 residues. The CDR3 loop is CASSFNRRTLERYF. The CDR3 coding sequence is TGTGCCAGCAGCTTCAACCGCAGGACTCTCGAGCGGTACTTC.

This clonotype was recorded once. The chain combines TRBV12-3 or TRBV12-4 with TRBJ2-3; 13 bases are shared with TRBD2. The CDR3 runs to 15 residues. V trimming: 6 bases; J trimming: 6 bases; junction bases outside the gene matches: 6. In DNA, the CDR3 is TGTGCCAGCAGGCAACTAGCGGGAGGGTCGGATACGCAGTATTTT. It codes for CASRQLAGGSDTQYF.

Regarding this clonotype: Relative to the germline gene, one junction end is altered; a read error may explain this. This rearrangement joins TRBV11-3 to TRBJ1-1; D is unclear. Germline CDR1 reads SGHNT; CDR2 reads YENEEA. The CDR3 is 22 residues long. DNA for the CDR3: TGTGCCAGCAGCCCTTTATTGAGGGCAGGAGAACAAAGGGCCAACTTGAATACTGAAGCTTTCTTT. This encodes CASSPLLRAGEQRANLNTEAFF.

Worth noting for this clonotype: At one end, the junction sequence differs from germline, possibly due to a read error. The chain employs TRBV7-7 and TRBJ2-1; TRBD2 aligns across 14 bases. The CDR3 totals 16 residues. The germline gives CDR1 SSHAT, CDR2 FNYEAQ (reference sequence). The CDR3 is CASSETGLAGGGEQFF. The CDR3 DNA reads TGTGCTAGCAGCGAAACCGGACTAGCGGGAGGTGGTGAGCAGTTCTTC.

This clonotype was recorded a few times. The V and J genes are TRBV5-4 and TRBJ2-6, with D tentatively TRBD1 (6 bases). Germline V gene data show CDR1 as SGHNT and CDR2 as YYREEE (reference sequence). Trimming took 4 bases from V and 2 from J, leaving 10 bases between them. The CDR3 spans 15 residues. The CDR3 loop is CASSTRTAGANVLTF. CDR3 DNA sequence: TGTGCCAGCAGCACTCGGACAGCTGGGGCCAACGTCCTGACTTTC.

In the case of this clonotype: No conserved phenylalanine or tryptophan ends this CDR3, so it is likely a read error. V is TRBV11-3 and J is TRBJ2-7; 9 bases agree with TRBD1. The CDR3 totals 14 residues. CDR1 is SGHNT, CDR2 YENEEA, per germline. The CDR3 sequence is CANSLRDRDYEQYY. The CDR3 DNA follows: TGTGCCAACAGCCTCCGGGACAGGGACTACGAGCAGTACTAC.

This clonotype was observed once. A much bigger clone sits one base away, suggesting this may be a read error. The chain carries TRBV5-1 and TRBJ2-1; possible D gene TRBD1, 6 bases. Trimming pared 7 bases from V and 3 bases from J, leaving 11 bases between. The CDR3 consists of 13 residues. Germline values: CDR1 SGHRS, CDR2 YFSETQ. The CDR3 DNA sequence: TGCGCCAGCGGCCCGGACAGCTACAATGAGCAGTTCTTC. Translated, it gives CASGPDSYNEQFF.

Note on this clonotype: Germline is not matched at one junction end, which may reflect a read error. The chain links TRBV10-1 to TRBJ1-1; 8 bases align to TRBD1. This CDR3 comprises 15 residues. Germline CDR1 and CDR2: WNHNN and SYGVQD (reference sequence). CDR3 nucleotide sequence: TGTGCCAGGAGTGAGCGACAGGGGATGAACACTGAAGCTTTCTTT. Its protein product is CARSERQGMNTEAFF.

With regard to this clonotype: The CDR3 does not close with the conserved phenylalanine or tryptophan, likely indicating a read error. This chain connects TRBV6-1 to TRBJ2-7; 10 bases fit TRBD2. Germline loops: CDR1 MNHNS, CDR2 SASEGT. This CDR3 has 17 residues. V shed 2 bases and J 6 bases; nucleotides not matched to a gene: 13. DNA of the CDR3: TGTGCCAGCAGTGAAAGAGCTCCTAGCGGGAGAGTTACCGAGCAGTACTTA. This codes for CASSERAPSGRVTEQYL.

A remark on this clonotype: The junction does not match germline at one end; this may be a read error. The chain is built from TRBV6-5 and TRBJ1-2, with D perhaps TRBD1 (5 bases). In germline, CDR1 is MNHEY, CDR2 SVGAGI. The CDR3 runs 12 residues. The DNA of the CDR3 is TGTGCCAGCAGCCAGGACAACTATGGCTACATCTTC. Protein sequence: CASSQDNYGYIF.

This rearrangement joins TRBV6-2 or TRBV6-3 to TRBJ2-1; 9 nucleotides agree with TRBD2. Germline V gives CDR1 MNHEY, CDR2 SVGEGT. The CDR3 loop spans 16 amino acids. After removal of 10 bases from V and 9 bases from J, the junction contained 19 bases not matched to a gene. CDR3 in amino acids: CANTEDTSGPFGEQFF. In nucleotides, the CDR3 is TGTGCCAACACCGAGGATACTAGCGGGCCCTTTGGTGAGCAGTTCTTC.

A remark on this clonotype: Because it lacks the conserved phenylalanine or tryptophan at the end, this CDR3 is likely a read error. This chain links TRBV6-1 with TRBJ2-1; 7 positions agree with TRBD2. CDR1 is MNHNS, CDR2 SASEGT, per germline. V gave up 10 bases and J gave up 2 bases; unmatched junction bases: 14. CDR3 length: 16 amino acids. CDR3 DNA sequence: TGTGCCATTTCAGACCCTAGCGGCAGAGCCTACAATGAGCAGTTCCTC. Translation: CAISDPSGRAYNEQFL.

A word on this clonotype: Relative to the germline gene, one junction end is altered; a read error may explain this. The chain is built from TRBV6-5 and TRBJ2-5, with D perhaps being TRBD1 or TRBD2 (5 bases each). Germline CDR1 MNHEY, CDR2 SVGAGI. The CDR3 has 13 residues. CDR3 nucleotides: TGTGCCAGCGGCACCGCGGTGGGGGAAACACAGCACTTC. This sequence encodes CASGTAVGETQHF.

In the case of this clonotype: With a much larger clone just one base away, this may be a read error. The rearrangement links TRBV12-3 or TRBV12-4 to TRBJ2-1, with D uncertain. The CDR3 extends over 15 amino acids. V was pared by 1 base and J by 4 bases, with 11 bases between. The CDR3 loop reads CASSLGGLRYNEQFF. DNA for the CDR3: TGTGCCAGCAGTTTAGGAGGCCTGCGGTACAATGAGCAGTTCTTC.

This clonotype was observed a single time. The gene calls are TRBV6-6 and TRBJ2-1; D gene ambiguous. Germline CDR1 reads MNHNY; CDR2 reads SVGAGI (reference sequence). The CDR3 contains 12 residues. The CDR3 loop reads CVGSYSGSEQFF. The CDR3 DNA reads as TGTGTCGGCAGTTACTCGGGTTCTGAGCAGTTCTTC.

Regarding this clonotype: The conserved phenylalanine or tryptophan is not found at the CDR3 terminus, so this likely reflects a read error. The V call is TRBV10-2, the J call TRBJ1-1, with TRBD1 identical over 9 bases. V lost 4 bases, J lost 4 bases, and 10 bases stayed unmatched. Germline V gene sequence: CDR1 WSHSY, CDR2 SAAADI. This CDR3 is 16 amino acids long. Here the CDR3 DNA reads TGCGCCAGCAGTGCTCAGTCACGACAGGGGGGCACTGAAGCTTTCATT. This gives the protein CASSAQSRQGGTEAFI.

This chain joins TRBV5-1 and TRBJ2-1, with 14 bases fitting TRBD2. The trim removed 6 bases at V and 8 bases at J, leaving 7 bases unmatched. The germline CDR1 and CDR2 sequences are SGHRS and YFSETQ. The CDR3 runs 15 residues. The chain's CDR3 is CASNVGLAGVHEQFF. CDR3 in DNA: TGCGCCAGCAATGTGGGACTAGCGGGAGTCCATGAGCAGTTCTTC. Supplemented by reference TRBV5-1 and TRBJ2-1, the full variable domain reads KAGVTQTPRYLIKTRGQQVTLSCSPISGHRSVSWYQQTPGQGLQFLFEYFSETQRNKGNFPGRFSGRQFSNSRSEMNVSTLELGDSALYLCASNVGLAGVHEQFFGPGTRLTVL.

The rearrangement joins TRBV24-1 to TRBJ1-2; unclear D gene. V was trimmed by 6 bases and J by 4 bases, leaving 14 bases between them. In germline, CDR1 is KGHDR, CDR2 SFDVKD. This CDR3 spans 14 amino acids. The CDR3 nucleotides read TGTGCCACCAGTTCCCAGAGAGGAAGCTATGGCTACACCTTC. It codes for CATSSQRGSYGYTF.

The chain combines TRBV14 with TRBJ1-1; possible D gene TRBD1, 5 bases. V gave up 7 bases and J gave up 4 bases, with 13 bases separating them. The CDR3 covers 13 residues. CDR1 and CDR2 (germline): SGHDN, FVKESK. The CDR3 DNA follows: TGTGCCAGCAACAAAACGAGGGGCACTGAAGCTTTCTTT. Protein: CASNKTRGTEAFF.

Notes on this clonotype: This may come from a read error, since a much larger clone is one base off. J is TRBJ2-3 and V is TRBV6-1, with D hard to call. The germline V gene has CDR1 MNHNS and CDR2 SASEGT. The V end was cut by 7 bases, the J end by 2 bases, with 13 bases between. The CDR3 totals 14 residues. CDR3 sequence (DNA): TGTGCCAGCATTCGAGCCTTTATCACAGATACGCAGTATTTT. It specifies CASIRAFITDTQYF.

A word on this clonotype: This clone may be a read error of a much larger clone one base away. The rearrangement links TRBV6-5 to TRBJ2-7, with 11 bases lining up with TRBD2. The germline CDR1 and CDR2 sequences are MNHEY and SVGAGI. The CDR3 consists of 15 residues. V shed 6 bases, J shed 5 bases, and the junction held 9 bases outside the gene matches. The CDR3 sequence: CASRGGSGRENEQYF. CDR3 coding DNA: TGTGCCAGCAGGGGGGGTAGCGGGAGGGAGAACGAGCAGTACTTC.

The chain uses TRBV12-5 and TRBJ2-7; no clear D gene. The germline CDR1 and CDR2 sequences are LGHNT and FRNRAP. Trimming pared 3 bases from V and 2 bases from J, leaving 14 bases between. The CDR3 spans 15 residues. The CDR3 DNA reads TGTGCTAGTGGTTTAAGCCCCTACCCCACCTACGAGCAGTACTTC. Its protein is CASGLSPYPTYEQYF.

With regard to this clonotype: The germline gene is not matched at one end of the junction; a read error may be the cause. The V call is TRBV29-1, the J call TRBJ2-3, with D possibly matching TRBD1 (6 bases). In germline, CDR1 is SQVTM, CDR2 ANQGSEA. The CDR3 has 15 residues. The CDR3 DNA is TGCAGCGTTGGCAAGCAGGGGTTGGACACAGATACGCACTATTTT. It encodes CSVGKQGLDTDTHYF.

The rearrangement uses TRBV28 and TRBJ2-4; weak D call: TRBD2 (5 bases). CDR3 size: 14 residues. The germline V gene has CDR1 MDHEN and CDR2 SYDVKM. Trimming took off 2 bases at V and 7 bases at J, with 12 bases between the two ends. This CDR3 reads CASSLRRGWNIQYF. In DNA, the CDR3 is TGTGCCAGCAGTTTAAGGAGAGGGTGGAACATTCAGTACTTC.